The next 19 T cell receptor beta chains were all read from a single sample in a study of OX40 agonist ivuxolimab in advanced cancers. The protocol was immunoSEQ multiplex PCR, while the TCRdb copy is restricted to in-frame clones and leaves out a portion. The sample carries about 40,000 clones, 88% recorded once. The specimen was CD4+ or CD8+ T cells sorted from blood, collected in a trial of the OX40 agonist ivuxolimab. These receptors were collected from an adult with an advanced solid tumor such as melanoma, head and neck, liver or kidney cancer.

CDR3 bases: TGTGCCAGCAGGGCTAGCCCGGATGAAAAACTGTTTTTT. Its protein is CASRASPDEKLFF. The rearrangement links TRBV6-5 to TRBJ1-4, with D unclear. Germline CDR1 MNHEY, CDR2 SVGAGI. There are 13 residues in the CDR3. V shed 6 bases and J shed 6 bases, with 11 bases lying between them.

The chain employs TRBV7-9 and TRBJ2-7; D gene ambiguous. With 4 bases removed from V and 5 bases from J, the gap between germline ends came to 9 bases. The V gene's germline CDR1 is SEHNR and CDR2 FQNEAQ (reference sequence). The CDR3 runs to 12 residues. As DNA, the CDR3 is TGTGCCAGCAGCTACCGGAGAGACGAGCAGTACTTC. This codes for CASSYRRDEQYF.

J is TRBJ2-7 and V is TRBV27, with 8 bases fitting TRBD1. Germline-derived CDR1 and CDR2 are MNHEY and SMNVEV (reference sequence). This CDR3 spans 15 amino acids. V was clipped by 3 bases and J by 7 bases; unmatched bases: 11. In nucleotides, the CDR3 is TGTGCCAGCAGTTTCCCGGGACAGGAAGGGAGGGAGCAGTACTTC. Its translation is CASSFPGQEGREQYF.

This clone was detected only once. This rearrangement joins TRBV19 to TRBJ1-3; a weak D match, TRBD1 (6 bases). Germline V gene lookup returns CDR1 LNHDA and CDR2 SQIVND (reference sequence). V gave up 5 bases and J gave up 0 bases, with 23 bases separating them. The CDR3 is made up of 19 amino acids. The CDR3 is CASSPRQGISSLSGNTIYF. CDR3 DNA: TGTGCCAGTAGTCCCCGGCAGGGGATTTCCTCCCTCTCTGGAAACACCATATATTTT.

The gene calls are TRBV5-4 and TRBJ2-3; TRBD1 aligns across 8 bases. After removal of 3 bases from V and 2 bases from J, the junction contained 8 bases not matched to a gene. This CDR3 spans 16 amino acids. CDR1 and CDR2 from the germline V gene are SGHNT and YYREEE (reference sequence). The chain's CDR3 is CASSWAGGLDTDTQYF. The CDR3 DNA is TGTGCCAGCAGCTGGGCAGGGGGCCTTGACACAGATACGCAGTATTTT. Full variable domain (remainder filled in from reference TRBV5-4 and TRBJ2-3): ETGVTQSPTHLIKTRGQQVTLRCSSQSGHNTVSWYQQALGQGPQFIFQYYREEENGRGNFPPRFSGLQFPNYSSELNVNALELDDSALYLCASSWAGGLDTDTQYFGPGTRLTVL.

The J gene is TRBJ1-4, the V gene TRBV4-1; D unclear. CDR1 and CDR2 (germline): MGHRA, YSYEKL. V was clipped by 0 bases and J by 5 bases, with 10 bases between them. The CDR3 totals 15 residues. This CDR3 reads CASSQEGRLNEKLFF. CDR3 sequence (DNA): TGCGCCAGCAGCCAAGAGGGCAGGCTGAATGAAAAACTGTTTTTT.

The chain is built from TRBV5-5 and TRBJ1-1; the D is unclear. Germline CDR1 is SGHKS and CDR2 is YYEKEE (reference sequence). V was shortened by 2 bases and J by 2 bases, with 4 bases between the two germline ends. This CDR3 is built from 12 residues. The CDR3 DNA follows: TGTGCCAGCAGCTTTAAAAACACTGAAGCTTTCTTT. Protein: CASSFKNTEAFF.

This rearrangement joins TRBV4-1 to TRBJ1-2, with D possibly matching TRBD1 (6 bases). Germline V gene lookup returns CDR1 MGHRA and CDR2 YSYEKL. Deletions cut 0 bases from V and 7 bases from J, with 15 bases between. The CDR3 extends over 15 amino acids. The CDR3 loop reads CASSQDPRGISGYTF. DNA of the CDR3: TGCGCCAGCAGCCAAGATCCGAGGGGGATAAGTGGCTACACCTTC.

The chain couples TRBV7-8 to TRBJ1-2; TRBD1 might be the D (6 bases). Trimming cost V 1 base and J 7 bases, with 25 bases left between them. This CDR3 contains 18 residues. Germline loops: CDR1 SGHVS, CDR2 FQNEAQ. The CDR3 DNA is TGTGCCAGCAGCTTAGGAGGGGGGTCGGCCCGGCCGCCCTTTGGCTACACCTTC. Translation gives CASSLGGGSARPPFGYTF. Filled out from reference TRBV7-8 and TRBJ1-2, the complete variable domain reads GAGVSQSPRYKVAKRGQDVALRCDPISGHVSLFWYQQALGQGPEFLTYFQNEAQLDKSGLPSDRFFAERPEGSVSTLKIQRTQQEDSAVYLCASSLGGGSARPPFGYTFGSGTRLTVV.

The chain recombines TRBV11-2 with TRBJ2-7; possible D gene TRBD2, 5 bases. V was clipped by 3 bases and J by 5 bases, with 11 bases between them. This CDR3 contains 13 residues. Germline CDR1 reads SGHAT; CDR2 reads FQNNGV. The CDR3 reads CASSLLGGHEQYF. The CDR3 region has the DNA TGTGCCAGCAGCTTGCTTGGAGGCCACGAGCAGTACTTC.

The chain recombines TRBV7-9 with TRBJ2-2; TRBD2 aligns across 11 bases. The germline V gene encodes CDR1 SEHNR and CDR2 FQNEAQ (reference sequence). This CDR3 region has 15 residues. V lost 5 bases, J lost 4 bases, and 3 bases stayed unmatched. CDR3 DNA: TGTGCCAGCAGCCCGGGACTAGCGGCCACCGGGGAGCTGTTTTTT. It specifies CASSPGLAATGELFF. The entire variable domain, with the rest obtained from reference TRBV7-9 and TRBJ2-2, is as follows: DTGVSQNPRHKITKRGQNVTFRCDPISEHNRLYWYRQTLGQGPEFLTYFQNEAQLEKSRLLSDRFSAERPKGSFSTLEIQRTEQGDSAMYLCASSPGLAATGELFFGEGSRLTVL.

V is TRBV30 and J is TRBJ2-6; 10 positions match TRBD2. Germline assignment: CDR1 GTSNPN and CDR2 SVGIG (reference sequence). This CDR3 is built from 15 residues. J was trimmed by 5 bases and V by 4 bases; bases with no gene match: 5. The CDR3: CAWTSGGGWANVLTF. The DNA of the CDR3 is TGTGCCTGGACTAGCGGGGGCGGGTGGGCCAACGTCCTGACTTTC.

V usage is TRBV6-5 and J usage is TRBJ2-1; no firm D call. Germline-derived CDR1 and CDR2 are MNHEY and SVGAGI. The ends were cut back, 5 bases at V and 4 bases at J, with 9 bases in the middle. The CDR3 spans 13 residues. The CDR3 DNA sequence: TGTGCCAGCAGTGCGGACGGATACAATGAGCAGTTCTTC. Translated: CASSADGYNEQFF.

The DNA of the CDR3 is TGTGCCAGCAGCTTAGCGGGTACGAACACTGAAGCTTTCTTT. Translated, it gives CASSLAGTNTEAFF. This rearrangement joins TRBV11-3 to TRBJ1-1; D not certain. CDR1 is SGHNT, CDR2 YENEEA, per germline. V lost 1 base and J 1 base, leaving 7 bases between the germline ends. The CDR3 consists of 14 residues.

This chain joins TRBV29-1 and TRBJ2-7, with D uncertain. CDR1 is SQVTM and CDR2 is ANQGSEA in the germline V gene. This CDR3 comprises 15 residues. The V gene lost 1 base and the J gene lost 1 base, with 14 bases spanning the gap. CDR3 nucleotide sequence: TGCAGCGTTGAAGTTCCACACATCCCTTCCTACGAGCAGTACTTC. This codes for CSVEVPHIPSYEQYF.

The chain couples TRBV5-6 to TRBJ2-1; a weak D match, TRBD1 (6 bases). The length of the CDR3 is 14 residues. Germline CDR1 is SGHDT and CDR2 is YYEEEE. V lost 0 bases, J lost 2 bases, and 6 bases lay in between. This chain's CDR3 is CASSLGGPYNEQFF. DNA for the CDR3: TGTGCCAGCAGCTTGGGGGGGCCCTACAATGAGCAGTTCTTC.

The rearrangement links TRBV15 to TRBJ2-2; the D gene is possibly TRBD1 (6 bases). V shed 8 bases and J shed 9 bases, with 10 bases lying between them. Germline CDR1 reads LNHNV; CDR2 reads YYDKDF (reference sequence). The CDR3 consists of 11 residues. CDR3 sequence reads: CATEDSRELFF. The CDR3 nucleotides are TGTGCCACCGAGGACAGCAGGGAGCTGTTTTTT.

V and J are TRBV6-5 and TRBJ1-1; 12 bases are a match to TRBD1. Germline-derived CDR1 and CDR2 are MNHEY and SVGAGI. The CDR3 has 16 residues. The V and J ends lost 4 bases and 0 bases, in that order; junction bases with no gene match: 3. The DNA of the CDR3 is TGTGCCAGCAGTTGGGGGACAGGGGGCCTGAACACTGAAGCTTTCTTT. It yields the protein CASSWGTGGLNTEAFF.

V is TRBV7-1 and J is TRBJ2-7; perhaps TRBD2 as D (5 bases). TRBV7-1 is given ORF status, its function remaining uncertain. CDR3 length: 13 residues. With 4 bases removed from V and 5 bases from J, the gap between germline ends came to 12 bases. The CDR3 is CASSLLGGHEQYF. CDR3 bases: TGTGCCAGCAGCTTGCTTGGAGGCCACGAGCAGTACTTC.